This T cell receptor (beta chain) is drawn from a study of cytomegalovirus exposure and HLA in healthy donors. Study as a whole: Some 85 million unique TCRs, all from HLA-typed donors, were included in an early release of the data. When 398 donors were genotyped, roughly 82% of them were found to fall in the Caucasian-associated ancestry cluster. Study-wide results and caveats: Association of a missense DCLRE1C variant with TCR beta V- and J-gene trimming was reported in a later analysis. Per a prior analysis, the majority of TCR beta V segments were productive roughly 87% or roughly 30% of the time.

Concerning this clone itself: The antigen is unknown.

The CDR3 is 15 residues long. With 2 bases clipped from V and 2 bases from J, the junction kept 2 bases outside the gene matches. From germline, CDR1 is MDHEN and CDR2 SYDVKM. The primer mix had 60 Vbeta and 13 Jbeta primers. Profiled with immunoSEQ multiplex PCR; TCRdb holds only in-frame clones, not every one. This sample has 100,000 to 150,000 clones, with roughly 76% found just once. The chain combines TRBV28 with TRBJ1-5; 8 bases are a match to TRBD1. The specimen was PBMCs. The receptor was derived from a man aged 25 to 40 in good health and CMV-seronegative. Written as DNA, the CDR3 is TGTGCCAGCAGTTTAGACAGGGGAGGCAATCAGCCCCAGCATTTT. Translating gives CASSLDRGGNQPQHF.